Sequencing of this T cell receptor beta chain was carried out in a study of OX40 agonist ivuxolimab in advanced cancers. Patients were ineligible given autoimmune disease history or systemic immunosuppression. Germline CDR1 reads SQVTM; CDR2 reads ANQGSEA. The CDR3 has 13 amino acids. Trimming shortened V by 4 bases and J by 3 bases, and 9 bases separated the two germline ends. Repertoires were generated with immunoSEQ multiplex PCR, while TCRdb's copy carries only in-frame clones and drops some. Among around 41,000 clones listed, over 80% were seen once. Sequencing was performed on CD4+ or CD8+ T cells sorted from blood, taken in a trial of the OX40 agonist ivuxolimab. The rearrangement uses TRBV29-1 and TRBJ2-2; perhaps TRBD2 as D (6 bases). This sequence was found in an adult with an advanced solid tumor such as melanoma, head and neck, liver or kidney cancer. CDR3 protein: CSVGREDTGELFF. CDR3 bases: TGCAGCGTTGGAAGGGAGGACACCGGGGAGCTGTTTTTT.